What follows are 23 T cell receptor beta chains derived from one specimen sequenced in a study of blood T cell repertoires in COVID-19. Repertoires were generated with immunoSEQ multiplex PCR, while TCRdb's copy carries only in-frame clones and drops some. This sample carries some 48,000 clones, around 86% of them seen once, and the ten largest clones take over 2.5%. The sample was peripheral blood. The source of these receptors is an elderly woman with acute or convalescent COVID-19.

The CDR3 protein is CASSLGRGGNNEQFF. CDR3 coding DNA: TGTGCCAGCAGCTTGGGGCGGGGGGGAAACAATGAGCAGTTCTTC. The J gene is TRBJ2-1, the V gene TRBV5-5, with 9 bases identical to TRBD2. J gave up 5 bases and V 0 bases, and 3 bases lay outside the gene matches. CDR1 is SGHKS and CDR2 is YYEKEE in the germline V gene (reference sequence). The CDR3 is 15 amino acids.

This chain connects TRBV30 to TRBJ2-1; D unclear. The CDR3 has 11 amino acids. The germline CDR1 and CDR2 sequences are GTSNPN and SVGIG (reference sequence). Trimming shortened V by 2 bases and J by 6 bases, and 5 bases separated the two germline ends. The CDR3 bases are TGTGCCTGGAGTCCCTCCAATGAGCAGTTCTTC. Translated, it gives CAWSPSNEQFF.

This sequence joins TRBV2 and TRBJ2-5, with 7 bases identical to TRBD1. The CDR3 has 14 amino acids. CDR1 is SNHLY and CDR2 is FYNNEI in the germline V gene. J gave up 2 bases and V 6 bases, and 6 bases lay outside the gene matches. CDR3 nucleotides: TGTGCCAGCAGGGTGACAGGGCCTCAAGAGACCCAGTACTTC. Its protein is CASRVTGPQETQYF.

J is TRBJ1-2 and V is TRBV6-1; 10 bases line up with TRBD1. V dropped 1 base and J dropped 5; count of bases not matched to a gene: 4. The V gene's germline CDR1 is MNHNS and CDR2 SASEGT. CDR3 size: 15 residues. CDR3 residues: CASSEGQGARYGYTF. CDR3 nucleotide sequence: TGTGCCAGCAGTGAAGGACAGGGGGCGAGGTATGGCTACACCTTC.

The V and J genes are TRBV5-1 and TRBJ2-3, with unresolved D. Germline V gives CDR1 SGHRS, CDR2 YFSETQ. Trimming took off 3 bases at V and 1 base at J, with 12 bases between the two ends. The CDR3 spans 15 residues. CDR3 nucleotide sequence: TGCGCCAGCAGCTCCAGTAATCAGGGCACAGATACGCAGTATTTT. Its protein product is CASSSSNQGTDTQYF.

The rearrangement uses TRBV18 and TRBJ1-6, with unresolved D. The CDR3 is 14 amino acids. CDR1 is KGHSH and CDR2 is LQKENI in the germline V gene. Trimming stripped 2 bases from V and 5 bases from J, with 7 bases between. CDR3 sequence: CASSPTANNSPLHF. The CDR3, as DNA: TGTGCCAGCTCACCAACAGCCAATAATTCACCCCTCCACTTT. The variable domain in full, with the rest retrieved from reference TRBV18 and TRBJ1-6, is NAGVMQNPRHLVRRRGQEARLRCSPMKGHSHVYWYRQLPEEGLKFMVYLQKENIIDESGMPKERFSAEFPKEGPSILRIQQVVRGDSAAYFCASSPTANNSPLHFGNGTRLTVT.

V gene TRBV5-6 combines with J gene TRBJ1-1; 10 bases fit TRBD1. V shed 4 bases and J 5 bases; nucleotides not matched to a gene: 5. In germline, CDR1 is SGHDT, CDR2 YYEEEE. This CDR3 contains 14 residues. The CDR3 DNA reads as TGTGCCAGCAGCCTCGACAGGGGGCAGACTGAAGCTTTCTTT. Translation: CASSLDRGQTEAFF.

The rearrangement joins TRBV6-1 to TRBJ2-5; 9 bases align to TRBD1. V lost 1 base, J lost 5 bases, and 5 bases stayed unmatched. Germline CDR1 is MNHNS and CDR2 is SASEGT. The CDR3 sequence is 15 residues long. CDR3 nucleotide sequence: TGTGCCAGCAGTGAAGTAGGACAGGGGAGGGAGACCCAGTACTTC. Translating gives CASSEVGQGRETQYF.

This chain links TRBV5-1 with TRBJ1-1, with D possibly being TRBD1 (6 bases). The CDR3 spans 17 residues. V lost 4 bases to trimming and J lost 5 bases, with 24 bases between them. Per the germline V gene, CDR1 is SGHRS and CDR2 is YFSETQ. The CDR3 region is CASSPDDSGTRRTEAFF. CDR3 DNA: TGCGCCAGCAGCCCCGACGATTCCGGGACAAGGAGGACTGAAGCTTTCTTT.

The rearrangement links TRBV10-2 to TRBJ2-1; 9 nucleotides agree with TRBD2. J gave up 8 bases and V 7 bases, and 12 bases lay outside the gene matches. Germline CDR1 and CDR2: WSHSY and SAAADI. The CDR3 has 15 residues. The CDR3 DNA sequence: TGCGCCAGCAAAGGAAAGGGGACTAGCAGCGATGAGCAGTTCTTC. This gives the protein CASKGKGTSSDEQFF.

The chain combines TRBV10-3 with TRBJ1-4; D perhaps matches TRBD1 (5 bases). Germline CDR1 reads ENHRY; CDR2 reads SYGVKD. The V end was cut by 2 bases, the J end by 7 bases, with 8 bases between. The CDR3 length is 13 residues. CDR3 residues: CAISEAGVEKLFF. The DNA of the CDR3 is TGTGCCATCAGTGAGGCGGGGGTTGAAAAACTGTTTTTT.

The chain combines TRBV4-1 with TRBJ2-7, with D maybe TRBD2 (5 bases). Germline CDR1 and CDR2: MGHRA and YSYEKL. The V and J ends lost 6 bases and 0 bases respectively, with 18 bases between them. The CDR3 spans 16 residues. CDR3 DNA sequence: TGCGCCAGCAGTCCGGAGGCCCTACCATTCTCCTACGAGCAGTACTTC. This encodes CASSPEALPFSYEQYF.

This clone appeared once. This chain uses TRBV6-2 or TRBV6-3 with TRBJ2-1; 8 nucleotides line up with TRBD1. V shed 2 bases, J shed 1 base, and the junction held 4 bases outside the gene matches. The germline gives CDR1 MNHEY, CDR2 SVGEGT. The CDR3 runs to 16 residues. In nucleotides, the CDR3 is TGTGCCAGCAGTTACAGTGACAGGGGTTCCTACAATGAGCAGTTCTTC. Translated: CASSYSDRGSYNEQFF.

This clone has only one observation. This chain connects TRBV24-1 to TRBJ1-6; 7 bases are shared with TRBD1. The CDR3 spans 17 residues. The germline gives CDR1 KGHDR, CDR2 SFDVKD. Trimming removed 4 bases from V and 5 bases from J; junction bases left unmatched: 10. The CDR3 DNA reads as TGTGCCACCAGTGAGCCCGACAGGGTTAGGGATAATTCACCCCTCCACTTT. As protein: CATSEPDRVRDNSPLHF.

This chain uses TRBV10-3 with TRBJ2-2; no clear D. The V end was cut by 10 bases, the J end by 3 bases, with 12 bases between. The CDR3 length is 13 residues. Germline V CDR1 and CDR2: ENHRY, SYGVKD. CDR3 coding DNA: TGTGCCACCCAATTCAGCGACACCGGGGAGCTGTTTTTT. Its protein product is CATQFSDTGELFF.

This clone was detected only a few times. The chain links TRBV27 to TRBJ2-2; tentative D call: TRBD2 (5 bases). The CDR3 totals 15 residues. Trimming took off 2 bases at V and 0 bases at J, with 7 bases between the two ends. Germline assignment: CDR1 MNHEY and CDR2 SMNVEV (reference sequence). CDR3 DNA sequence: TGTGCCAGCAGTTTACTGGGAGCGAACACCGGGGAGCTGTTTTTT. Translation: CASSLLGANTGELFF.

The chain has TRBV20-1 and TRBJ2-7; 10 nucleotides line up with TRBD1. The germline V gene encodes CDR1 DFQATT and CDR2 SNEGSKA (reference sequence). CDR3 size: 14 residues. Trimming at V came to 3 bases and at J to 4 bases, leaving 6 bases not matched to a gene. The CDR3: CSASMGQGMYEQYF. The CDR3 DNA sequence: TGCAGTGCTAGTATGGGACAGGGGATGTACGAGCAGTACTTC.

V and J are TRBV20-1 and TRBJ2-7; a weak D match, TRBD2 (6 bases). Trimming shortened V by 3 bases and J by 4 bases, and 25 bases separated the two germline ends. The CDR3 covers 17 residues. Germline V gene sequence: CDR1 DFQATT, CDR2 SNEGSKA (reference sequence). DNA for the CDR3: TGCAGTGCTAGTTCCTCCACAGGAGGGGTTGAAAGGTACGAGCAGTACTTC. Translation: CSASSSTGGVERYEQYF.

The rearrangement joins TRBV6-5 to TRBJ1-1; the D gene is possibly TRBD1 (5 bases). V gave up 5 bases and J gave up 1 base, with 11 bases separating them. The CDR3 totals 14 residues. Germline V gene lookup returns CDR1 MNHEY and CDR2 SVGAGI. The CDR3 spells CASSRTGGNTEAFF. As DNA, the CDR3 is TGTGCCAGCAGTCGTACAGGCGGGAACACTGAAGCTTTCTTT.

J is TRBJ2-7 and V is TRBV11-2; a possible D gene is TRBD1 (5 bases). Per germline, CDR1 SGHAT and CDR2 FQNNGV. V shed 6 bases and J shed 6 bases, with 21 bases lying between them. CDR3 length: 15 amino acids. Here the CDR3 reads CASSPRVGADGEQYF. The DNA for the CDR3 is TGTGCCAGCAGTCCTCGGGTTGGGGCGGACGGCGAGCAGTACTTC.

The V and J genes are TRBV10-3 and TRBJ1-1; 11 nucleotides match TRBD1. Germline trimming cut 10 bases from V and 7 bases from J; bases unmatched to any gene: 8. The CDR3 contains 13 residues. Germline V gene sequence: CDR1 ENHRY, CDR2 SYGVKD. The CDR3 sequence: CATIRDRGFEAFF. In nucleotides, the CDR3 is TGTGCCACCATCCGGGACAGGGGGTTTGAAGCTTTCTTT.

The chain couples TRBV15 to TRBJ2-7; D possibly corresponds to TRBD1 (5 bases). The length of the CDR3 is 12 residues. The V and J ends lost 0 bases and 7 bases respectively, with 7 bases between them. Per the germline V gene, CDR1 is LNHNV and CDR2 is YYDKDF (reference sequence). The CDR3 DNA reads as TGTGCCACCAGCAGAGACAGGGAAGAGCAGTACTTC. Translated: CATSRDREEQYF.

This chain uses TRBV10-3 with TRBJ1-5, with D maybe TRBD1 (5 bases). The CDR3 totals 14 residues. Germline V gives CDR1 ENHRY, CDR2 SYGVKD. Trimming shortened V by 4 bases and J by 6 bases, and 13 bases separated the two germline ends. CDR3 region: CAISVLGGGQPQHF. The CDR3, as DNA: TGTGCCATCAGTGTACTGGGGGGGGGTCAGCCCCAGCATTTT.